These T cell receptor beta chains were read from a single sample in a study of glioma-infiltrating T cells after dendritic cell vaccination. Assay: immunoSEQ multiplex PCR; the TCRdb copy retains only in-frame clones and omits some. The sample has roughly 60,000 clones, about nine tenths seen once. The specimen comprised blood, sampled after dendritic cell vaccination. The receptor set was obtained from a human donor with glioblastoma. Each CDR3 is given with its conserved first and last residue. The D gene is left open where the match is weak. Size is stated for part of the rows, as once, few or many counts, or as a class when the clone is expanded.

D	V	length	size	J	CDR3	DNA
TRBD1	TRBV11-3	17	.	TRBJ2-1	CASSPGTQGAGYNEQFF	TGTGCCAGCAGCCCTGGGACACAGGGGGCGGGTTACAATGAGCAGTTCTTC
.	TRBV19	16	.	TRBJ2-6	CASSRPGPSGANVLTF	TGTGCCAGTAGTAGGCCTGGGCCGTCTGGGGCCAACGTCCTGACTTTC
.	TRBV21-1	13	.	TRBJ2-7	CATPTGLTYEQYF	TGTGCCACTCCGACAGGGTTGACCTACGAGCAGTACTTC
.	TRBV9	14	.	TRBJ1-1	CASSVVRQNTEAFF	TGTGCCAGCAGCGTAGTAAGACAGAACACTGAAGCTTTCTTT
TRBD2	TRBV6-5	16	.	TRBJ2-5	CASSYGASGPQETQYF	TGTGCCAGCAGTTACGGGGCTAGCGGGCCGCAAGAGACCCAGTACTTC
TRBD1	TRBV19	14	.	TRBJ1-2	CASSPGQGPYGYTF	TGTGCCAGTAGCCCGGGACAGGGTCCCTATGGCTACACCTTC
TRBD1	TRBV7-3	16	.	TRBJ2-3	CASSLRGTGSTDTQYF	TGTGCCAGCAGCTTAAGAGGGACAGGGAGCACAGATACGCAGTATTTT
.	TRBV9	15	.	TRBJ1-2	CASSAGTKNPYGYTF	TGTGCCAGCAGCGCCGGGACTAAAAACCCCTATGGCTACACCTTC
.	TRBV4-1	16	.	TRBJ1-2	CASSQDVRQTNYGYTF	TGCGCCAGCAGCCAAGATGTGAGACAGACTAACTATGGCTACACCTTC
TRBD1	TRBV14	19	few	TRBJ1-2	CASSQEWRDRARLGQGYTF	TGTGCCAGCAGCCAAGAGTGGAGGGACAGGGCCCGACTCGGGCAGGGCTACACCTTC
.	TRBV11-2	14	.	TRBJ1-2	CASSPREGPEGYTF	TGTGCCAGCAGCCCCCGGGAGGGTCCGGAGGGCTACACCTTC
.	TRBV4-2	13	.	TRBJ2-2	CASSQESSGELFF	TGTGCCAGCAGCCAAGAGAGTTCCGGGGAGCTGTTTTTT
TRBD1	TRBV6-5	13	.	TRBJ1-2	CASSEDRGSGYTF	TGTGCCAGCAGTGAAGACAGGGGGTCGGGCTACACCTTC
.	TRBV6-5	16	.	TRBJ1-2	CASSYSGHGGGYGYTF	TGTGCCAGCAGTTACTCGGGACACGGAGGCGGTTATGGCTACACCTTC
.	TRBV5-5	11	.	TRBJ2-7	CASSFFLRRSF	TGTGCCAGCAGCTTTTTTTTGCGTAGAAGCTTC
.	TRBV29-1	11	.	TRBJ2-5	CSVERGETQYF	TGCAGCGTTGAGAGAGGAGAGACCCAGTACTTC
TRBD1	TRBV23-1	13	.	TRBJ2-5	CASGQGARETQYF	TGCGCCAGCGGCCAGGGGGCACGGGAGACCCAGTACTTC
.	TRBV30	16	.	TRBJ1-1	CAWSNLLSVKNTEAFF	TGTGCCTGGAGTAACCTCCTTTCAGTTAAGAACACTGAAGCTTTCTTT
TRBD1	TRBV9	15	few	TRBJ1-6	CASSVGAGGSSPLHF	TGTGCCAGCAGCGTAGGGGCAGGGGGTTCGTCACCCCTCCACTTT
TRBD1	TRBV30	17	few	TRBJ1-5	CAWTPGQGSLSNQPQHF	TGTGCCTGGACGCCGGGACAGGGATCCCTTAGCAATCAGCCCCAGCATTTT
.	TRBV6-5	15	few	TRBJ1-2	CASRDGGRGNYGYTF	TGTGCCAGCAGGGACGGGGGACGGGGTAACTATGGCTACACCTTC
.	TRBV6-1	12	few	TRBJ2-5	CASSGSQETQYF	TGTGCCAGCAGTGGGAGCCAAGAGACCCAGTACTTC
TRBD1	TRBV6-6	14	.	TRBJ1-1	CASSKTGVGTEAFF	TGTGCCAGCAGCAAGACAGGGGTGGGCACTGAAGCTTTCTTT
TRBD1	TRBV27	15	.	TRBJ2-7	CASRIKGQATTEQYF	TGTGCCAGCAGAATAAAGGGACAGGCTACTACCGAGCAGTACTTC
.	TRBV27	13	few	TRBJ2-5	CASSIRREETQYF	TGTGCCAGCAGTATTAGACGGGAAGAGACCCAGTACTTC
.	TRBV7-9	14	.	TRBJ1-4	CASSLGGSNEKLFF	TGTGCCAGCAGCTTAGGCGGGTCTAATGAAAAACTGTTTTTT
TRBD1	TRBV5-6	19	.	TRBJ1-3	CASSLLQGATIYSGNTIYF	TGTGCCAGCAGCTTGTTACAGGGGGCGACGATATACTCTGGAAACACCATATATTTT
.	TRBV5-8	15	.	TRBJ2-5	CASSLGSWDQETQYF	TGTGCCAGCAGCTTGGGGAGTTGGGACCAAGAGACCCAGTACTTC
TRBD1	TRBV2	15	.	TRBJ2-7	CASSTGQGGTYEQYF	TGTGCCAGCAGTACGGGACAGGGGGGAACCTACGAGCAGTACTTC
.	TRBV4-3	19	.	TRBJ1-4	CASSQEGAGIATTNEKLFF	TGCGCCAGCAGCCAAGAAGGGGCAGGAATAGCCACAACTAATGAAAAACTGTTTTTT
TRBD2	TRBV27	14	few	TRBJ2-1	CASRGTSVYNEQFF	TGTGCCAGCCGCGGGACTAGCGTTTACAATGAGCAGTTCTTC
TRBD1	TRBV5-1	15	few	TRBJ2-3	CASSPGQGLTDTQYF	TGCGCCAGCAGCCCCGGACAGGGTCTCACAGATACGCAGTATTTT
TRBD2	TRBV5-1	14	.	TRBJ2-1	CASGLAGGRNEQFF	TGCGCCAGCGGACTAGCGGGGGGTCGCAATGAGCAGTTCTTC
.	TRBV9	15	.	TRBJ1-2	CASSARQILNYGYTF	TGTGCCAGCAGCGCACGACAGATACTCAACTATGGCTACACCTTC
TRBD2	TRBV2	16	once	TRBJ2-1	CASSEQMAGGGGEQFF	TGTGCCAGCAGTGAGCAAATGGCGGGAGGTGGGGGGGAGCAGTTCTTC
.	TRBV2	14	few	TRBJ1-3	CASSDASSGNTIYF	TGTGCCAGCAGTGATGCTAGCAGTGGAAACACCATATATTTT
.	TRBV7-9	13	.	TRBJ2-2	CASSPPLSGELFF	TGTGCCAGCAGCCCCCCCCTGTCCGGGGAGCTGTTTTTT
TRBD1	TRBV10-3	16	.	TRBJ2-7	CAISASHGQGDYEQYF	TGTGCCATCAGTGCATCCCACGGACAGGGGGACTACGAGCAGTACTTC
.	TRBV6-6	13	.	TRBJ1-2	CASTTSANYGYTF	TGTGCCAGCACCACCTCGGCTAACTATGGCTACACCTTC
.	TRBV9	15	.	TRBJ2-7	CASSLGAGATYEQYF	TGTGCCAGCAGCCTGGGGGCAGGGGCTACCTACGAGCAGTACTTC
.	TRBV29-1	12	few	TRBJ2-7	CSVEDSAYEQYF	TGCAGCGTTGAGGACAGCGCCTACGAGCAGTACTTC
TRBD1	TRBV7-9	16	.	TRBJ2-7	CASSSSPGQGSYEQYF	TGTGCCAGCAGCTCTTCCCCGGGACAGGGGTCGTACGAGCAGTACTTC
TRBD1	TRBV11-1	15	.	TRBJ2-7	CASSLPGQGAYEQYF	TGTGCCAGCAGCTTACCGGGACAGGGTGCCTACGAGCAGTACTTC
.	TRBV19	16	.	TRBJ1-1	CASSIEAGRMNTEAFF	TGTGCCAGTAGTATTGAGGCAGGGAGGATGAACACTGAAGCTTTCTTT
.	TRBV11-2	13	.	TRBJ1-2	CASSFRGSGGYTF	TGTGCCAGCAGCTTCCGCGGGTCCGGTGGCTACACCTTC
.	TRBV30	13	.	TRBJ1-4	CAWSRGFWEKLFF	TGTGCCTGGAGTCGGGGGTTTTGGGAAAAACTGTTTTTT
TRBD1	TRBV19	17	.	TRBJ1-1	CASSIGRQGAVVTEAFF	TGTGCCAGTAGTATAGGTAGACAGGGGGCAGTAGTGACTGAAGCTTTCTTT
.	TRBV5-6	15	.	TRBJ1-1	CASSFAWGLNTEAFF	TGTGCCAGCAGCTTTGCTTGGGGGCTGAACACTGAAGCTTTCTTT
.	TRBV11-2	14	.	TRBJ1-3	CASSLGGTGNTIYF	TGTGCCAGCAGCTTAGGCGGGACTGGAAACACCATATATTTT
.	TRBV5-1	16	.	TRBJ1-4	CASSLGGKAANEKLFF	TGCGCCAGCAGCTTGGGGGGCAAGGCGGCTAATGAAAAACTGTTTTTT